Below, 26 T cell receptor beta chains from the same sample are listed, as sequenced in a study of siplizumab effects on memory and regulatory T cells. Repertoires were generated with immunoSEQ multiplex PCR, while TCRdb's copy carries only in-frame clones and drops some. The table has over 100,000 clones, about 93% seen once; the top ten hold about 0.62%. The specimen sequenced was Tregs sorted from blood. These receptors originate from a human donor in good health.

V is TRBV2 and J is TRBJ1-1; no clear D gene. CDR1 is SNHLY and CDR2 is FYNNEI in the germline V gene. The V end lost 5 bases, the J end lost 1 base, and 8 bases lay between the germline ends. This CDR3 has 13 residues. CDR3 protein: CASSNAQNTEAFF. The CDR3 DNA reads as TGTGCCAGCAGTAATGCCCAGAACACTGAAGCTTTCTTT. The variable domain in full, with the rest retrieved from reference TRBV2 and TRBJ1-1, is EPEVTQTPSHQVTQMGQEVILRCVPISNHLYFYWYRQILGQKVEFLVSFYNNEISEKSEIFDDQFSVERPDGSNFTLKIRSTKLEDSAMYFCASSNAQNTEAFFGQGTRLTVV.

In its sample, this clone was seen once. Other DNA sequences in the same sample also yield this CDR3. The V call is TRBV10-3, the J call TRBJ1-6; D remains ambiguous. The germline V gene has CDR1 ENHRY and CDR2 SYGVKD. The CDR3 runs to 16 residues. Trimming shortened V by 0 bases and J by 0 bases, and 6 bases separated the two germline ends. Here the CDR3 DNA reads TGTGCCATCAGTGAGTCGGGGAGCTCCTATAATTCACCCCTCCACTTT. It encodes CAISESGSSYNSPLHF.

The CDR3 DNA reads TGTGCCAGCAGTGAGGCTGGACAGGGGGCTTACGAGCAGTACTTC. Its translation is CASSEAGQGAYEQYF. The gene calls are TRBV25-1 and TRBJ2-7; 11 positions agree with TRBD1. Germline loops: CDR1 MGHDK, CDR2 SYGVNS. V shed 3 bases, J shed 4 bases, and the junction held 5 bases outside the gene matches. The CDR3 is made up of 15 amino acids.

V usage is TRBV5-6 and J usage is TRBJ2-1; 9 nucleotides match TRBD2. Germline values: CDR1 SGHDT, CDR2 YYEEEE. Germline trimming cut 4 bases from V and 6 bases from J; bases unmatched to any gene: 8. There are 15 residues in the CDR3. CDR3: CASSLASGIFNEQFF. The DNA for the CDR3 is TGTGCCAGCAGCCTGGCTAGCGGGATTTTCAATGAGCAGTTCTTC.

V gene TRBV15 combines with J gene TRBJ2-2; the D is unclear. The CDR3 is 16 amino acids. Germline assignment: CDR1 LNHNV and CDR2 YYDKDF (reference sequence). Trimming took 1 base from V and 6 from J, leaving 15 bases between them. CDR3 sequence (DNA): TGTGCCACCAGCAGAGTTAGGGTTACCGGGTCCGGGGAGCTGTTTTTT. It translates to CATSRVRVTGSGELFF. The full variable domain, with the rest looked up from reference TRBV15 and TRBJ2-2, is DAMVIQNPRYQVTQFGKPVTLSCSQTLNHNVMYWYQQKSSQAPKLLFHYYDKDFNNEADTPDNFQSRRPNTSFCFLDIRSPGLGDTAMYLCATSRVRVTGSGELFFGEGSRLTVL.

This chain joins TRBV7-3 and TRBJ2-2; a weak D match, TRBD2 (6 bases). The CDR3 is made up of 16 amino acids. Germline values: CDR1 SGHTA, CDR2 FQGTGA. Trimming took off 3 bases at V and 5 bases at J, with 16 bases between the two ends. This chain's CDR3 is CASSFLRTGGTGELFF. The CDR3 nucleotides are TGTGCCAGCAGCTTTCTGCGGACCGGAGGGACCGGGGAGCTGTTTTTT.

In its sample, this clone was seen once. The V call is TRBV7-9, the J call TRBJ2-7, with D tentatively TRBD2 (6 bases). Germline V lookup: CDR1 SEHNR, CDR2 FQNEAQ (reference sequence). This CDR3 is 14 amino acids long. V lost 5 bases and J lost 4, with 15 bases in between. The CDR3 nucleotides read TGTGCCAGCAGCCCCACGGCGGGGAAGTACGAGCAGTACTTC. Its protein is CASSPTAGKYEQYF.

This clone was seen more than once but under ten times. The chain carries TRBV6-1 and TRBJ2-1, with D possibly matching TRBD1 (5 bases). The CDR3 extends over 14 amino acids. With 5 bases removed from V and 8 bases from J, the gap between germline ends came to 16 bases. Germline V gives CDR1 MNHNS, CDR2 SASEGT. DNA for the CDR3: TGTGCCAGCAGTCCCAGGACACGGTTTGATGAGCAGTTCTTC. This translates into CASSPRTRFDEQFF.

This chain connects TRBV19 to TRBJ1-2; D perhaps matches TRBD1 (5 bases). The CDR3 covers 12 residues. Germline V gene sequence: CDR1 LNHDA, CDR2 SQIVND (reference sequence). V gave up 5 bases and J gave up 8 bases, with 12 bases separating them. The CDR3 DNA sequence: TGTGCCAGTAGTCAAAGGGGAAAAGGCTACACCTTC. This encodes CASSQRGKGYTF.

This rearrangement joins TRBV11-1 to TRBJ2-1; perhaps TRBD1 as D (6 bases). V was trimmed by 5 bases and J by 3 bases, leaving 11 bases between them. Germline CDR1 SGHAT, CDR2 FQDESV (reference sequence). The CDR3 is made up of 14 amino acids. The DNA of the CDR3 is TGTGCCAGCAGCCACGGACAGAGCTACAATGAGCAGTTCTTC. Amino acids: CASSHGQSYNEQFF.

The CDR3 nucleotides read TGTGCCATCAGTGATGGTGACAGGGGGCTGGGGGAGCAGTACTTC. Protein product: CAISDGDRGLGEQYF. V and J are TRBV10-3 and TRBJ2-7; 10 bases align to TRBD1. The germline gives CDR1 ENHRY, CDR2 SYGVKD. The CDR3 consists of 15 residues. J gave up 7 bases and V 3 bases, and 9 bases lay outside the gene matches.

This chain joins TRBV27 and TRBJ2-2; D is unresolved. V lost 2 bases and J 6 bases, leaving 10 bases between the germline ends. CDR1 is MNHEY, CDR2 SMNVEV, per germline (reference sequence). This CDR3 spans 14 amino acids. The DNA of the CDR3 is TGTGCCAGCAGTTTAATCCCCTTAGCCGGGGAGCTGTTTTTT. Its translation is CASSLIPLAGELFF.

The rearrangement joins TRBV10-3 to TRBJ2-7, with D possibly being TRBD1 (5 bases). The CDR3 extends over 14 amino acids. Trimming pared 2 bases from V and 2 bases from J, leaving 10 bases between. CDR1 and CDR2 from the germline V gene are ENHRY and SYGVKD. CDR3 DNA: TGTGCCATCAGTGAGGGTAGGGGAACCTACGAGCAGTACTTC. Translation gives CAISEGRGTYEQYF.

The genes are TRBV7-9 and TRBJ1-1; D is undetermined. The germline V gene encodes CDR1 SEHNR and CDR2 FQNEAQ (reference sequence). This CDR3 comprises 13 residues. V lost 3 bases, J lost 11 bases, and 16 bases lay in between. The CDR3 region has the DNA TGTGCCAGCAGCTTCTTTCGAGACCCCGAGGCTTTCTTT. This codes for CASSFFRDPEAFF. The full variable domain, completed using reference TRBV7-9 and TRBJ1-1, is DTGVSQNPRHKITKRGQNVTFRCDPISEHNRLYWYRQTLGQGPEFLTYFQNEAQLEKSRLLSDRFSAERPKGSFSTLEIQRTEQGDSAMYLCASSFFRDPEAFFGQGTRLTVV.

The gene calls are TRBV18 and TRBJ1-5; D uncertain. The V and J ends lost 1 base and 1 base respectively, with 8 bases between them. The CDR3 has 15 amino acids. Germline CDR1 reads KGHSH; CDR2 reads LQKENI. CDR3 in DNA: TGTGCCAGCTCACCACTCCCGGGGAGCAATCAGCCCCAGCATTTT. It yields the protein CASSPLPGSNQPQHF. The full variable domain, in which reference TRBV18 and TRBJ1-5 provide the parts outside the CDR3, is NAGVMQNPRHLVRRRGQEARLRCSPMKGHSHVYWYRQLPEEGLKFMVYLQKENIIDESGMPKERFSAEFPKEGPSILRIQQVVRGDSAAYFCASSPLPGSNQPQHFGDGTRLSIL.

This chain uses TRBV5-1 with TRBJ2-7; D is ambiguous. The germline V gene encodes CDR1 SGHRS and CDR2 YFSETQ. The CDR3 sequence is 13 residues long. V lost 8 bases and J 6 bases, leaving 18 bases between the germline ends. DNA of the CDR3: TGCGCCAGTGGGTTGCCGAACGCTCGCGAGCAGTACTTC. This codes for CASGLPNAREQYF. Full variable domain (outside the CDR3, taken from reference TRBV5-1 and TRBJ2-7): KAGVTQTPRYLIKTRGQQVTLSCSPISGHRSVSWYQQTPGQGLQFLFEYFSETQRNKGNFPGRFSGRQFSNSRSEMNVSTLELGDSALYLCASGLPNAREQYFGPGTRLTVT.

This clone has only one observation. The chain uses TRBV2 and TRBJ2-1; D gene unclear. Germline-derived CDR1 and CDR2 are SNHLY and FYNNEI. V lost 4 bases, J lost 7 bases, and 2 bases lay in between. This CDR3 has 10 residues. CDR3 sequence reads: CASSGNEQFF. In DNA form, the CDR3 reads TGTGCCAGCAGTGGTAATGAGCAGTTCTTC.

The V gene is TRBV20-1, the J gene TRBJ2-7, with D unclear. From germline, CDR1 is DFQATT and CDR2 SNEGSKA (reference sequence). The CDR3 length is 11 residues. V dropped 1 base and J dropped 5 bases, with 6 bases sitting between them. In nucleotides, the CDR3 is TGCAGTGCTAGAGTGAACGACGAGCAGTACTTC. This translates into CSARVNDEQYF.

The CDR3 nucleotides are TGTGCCAGCAGCTTAAGGGGCATGAACACTGAAGCTTTCTTT. The encoded protein is CASSLRGMNTEAFF. The V gene is TRBV7-3, the J gene TRBJ1-1; D might be TRBD1 (5 bases). Looked up from germline, CDR1 is SGHTA and CDR2 is FQGTGA. The length of the CDR3 is 14 residues. The ends were cut back, 1 base at V and 0 bases at J, with 6 bases in the middle.

This sequence joins TRBV4-3 and TRBJ2-4; 9 bases align to TRBD2. Germline V CDR1 and CDR2: LGHNA, YSLEER. The CDR3 consists of 17 residues. The V and J ends lost 1 base and 0 bases, in that order; junction bases with no gene match: 4. The CDR3 here is CASSQGLAVVAKNIQYF. CDR3 in DNA: TGCGCCAGCAGCCAAGGACTAGCGGTGGTAGCCAAAAACATTCAGTACTTC.

CDR3 in amino acids: CASSPPDRREGYTF. As DNA, the CDR3 is TGTGCCAGCAGCCCTCCGGACAGACGGGAGGGCTACACCTTC. The rearrangement uses TRBV5-4 and TRBJ1-2, with D tentatively TRBD1 (6 bases). The CDR3 is 14 amino acids. V lost 4 bases and J 8 bases, leaving 18 bases between the germline ends. Germline V gives CDR1 SGHNT, CDR2 YYREEE (reference sequence).

The chain is built from TRBV7-9 and TRBJ2-1, with D perhaps given as TRBD1 or TRBD2 (6 bases each). CDR1 and CDR2 from the germline V gene are SEHNR and FQNEAQ (reference sequence). The CDR3 totals 13 residues. Trimming left V 5 bases short and J 10 bases short, with 15 bases between. The CDR3: CASSTSLGGEQFF. In DNA form, the CDR3 reads TGTGCCAGCAGCACATCCCTAGGGGGGGAGCAGTTCTTC. Based on the CDR3 plus reference TRBV7-9 and TRBJ2-1, the full variable domain is DTGVSQNPRHKITKRGQNVTFRCDPISEHNRLYWYRQTLGQGPEFLTYFQNEAQLEKSRLLSDRFSAERPKGSFSTLEIQRTEQGDSAMYLCASSTSLGGEQFFGPGTRLTVL.

This clone was observed a single time. The chain uses TRBV2 and TRBJ2-1; 8 nucleotides align to TRBD2. The germline V gene has CDR1 SNHLY and CDR2 FYNNEI. This CDR3 has 15 residues. V was clipped by 2 bases and J by 10 bases; unmatched bases: 10. The CDR3 loop is CASSEWPLAVAEQFF. CDR3 sequence (DNA): TGTGCCAGCAGTGAATGGCCACTAGCGGTTGCGGAGCAGTTCTTC.

This chain uses TRBV19 with TRBJ1-1; no firm D call. Germline V gene lookup returns CDR1 LNHDA and CDR2 SQIVND (reference sequence). Trimming shortened V by 1 base and J by 7 bases, and 7 bases separated the two germline ends. This CDR3 region has 12 residues. In nucleotides, the CDR3 is TGTGCCAGTAGTATAGTGGGCATTGAAGCTTTCTTT. It specifies CASSIVGIEAFF.

This clone was found a few times. The chain carries TRBV6-5 and TRBJ1-2; 8 positions agree with TRBD1. The CDR3 contains 14 residues. Germline V lookup: CDR1 MNHEY, CDR2 SVGAGI. V was clipped by 8 bases and J by 8 bases; unmatched bases: 13. The CDR3 here is CASLAVGTGGGYTF. CDR3 bases: TGTGCCAGCCTCGCCGTGGGGACAGGAGGCGGCTACACCTTC.

This clone was recorded once. This chain joins TRBV5-8 and TRBJ1-1, with D hard to call. The CDR3 runs 16 residues. CDR1 and CDR2 (germline): SGHTS, YDEGEE. The V end was cut by 0 bases, the J end by 4 bases, with 16 bases between. CDR3 in amino acids: CASSLELGFFGTEAFF. CDR3 coding DNA: TGTGCCAGCAGCTTGGAGCTGGGTTTCTTTGGCACTGAAGCTTTCTTT.